Below, 28 T cell receptor beta chains from the same sample are listed, as sequenced in a study of blood T cell repertoires in COVID-19. TCRdb's copy holds only in-frame clones and misses some; the assay was immunoSEQ multiplex PCR. The sample records approximately 98,000 clones, approximately 82% being singletons. Sequences were obtained from peripheral blood. All receptors derive from a man aged 60 to 69 with acute or convalescent COVID-19.

The chain uses TRBV12-3 or TRBV12-4 and TRBJ2-7; TRBD1 agrees at 7 bases. The CDR3 length is 13 residues. After removal of 11 bases from V and 2 bases from J, the junction contained 9 bases not matched to a gene. The DNA of the CDR3 is TGTGCCTCCTCCGGGACAGTAGCCTACGAGCAGTACTTC. Translated, it gives CASSGTVAYEQYF.

J is TRBJ2-2 and V is TRBV7-9; tentative D call: TRBD1 (5 bases). Looked up from germline, CDR1 is SEHNR and CDR2 is FQNEAQ (reference sequence). The CDR3 consists of 13 residues. V was cut by 8 bases and J by 4 bases, with 11 bases left in between. For the CDR3, the DNA is TGTGCCAGCTTTACAGGTCCCACCGGGGAGCTGTTTTTT. This translates into CASFTGPTGELFF.

This sequence joins TRBV30 and TRBJ2-5; 7 bases line up with TRBD2. The V and J ends lost 0 bases and 8 bases, in that order; junction bases with no gene match: 6. CDR1 GTSNPN and CDR2 SVGIG come from the germline V gene (reference sequence). The length of the CDR3 is 13 residues. The CDR3 region is CAWSVAGSKTQYF. The CDR3 nucleotides read TGTGCCTGGAGTGTAGCGGGGTCCAAAACCCAGTACTTC.

The chain employs TRBV6-2 or TRBV6-3 and TRBJ2-2, with 9 bases that match TRBD1. The V segment lost 6 bases and the J segment 6 bases; nucleotides outside the gene matches: 5. Germline V gene sequence: CDR1 MNHEY, CDR2 SVGEGT. This CDR3 is built from 14 residues. CDR3 amino acids: CASSDRGDAGELFF. The CDR3 nucleotides are TGTGCCAGCAGCGACAGGGGGGACGCCGGGGAGCTGTTTTTT.

The V and J genes are TRBV6-6 and TRBJ2-7, with 8 bases fitting TRBD2. The germline gives CDR1 MNHNY, CDR2 SVGAGI (reference sequence). Trimming at V came to 4 bases and at J to 6 bases, leaving 11 bases not matched to a gene. The CDR3 has 15 amino acids. The CDR3 is CASSSSRAGGLEQYV. CDR3 coding DNA: TGTGCCAGCAGTTCCAGCAGGGCGGGAGGTCTCGAGCAGTACGTC.

The chain uses TRBV7-2 and TRBJ2-3, with 8 bases that match TRBD2. V lost 5 bases and J lost 1; bases outside the gene matches: 2. CDR3 length equals 14 residues. In germline, CDR1 is SGHTA, CDR2 FQGNSA. The CDR3 region is CASSRTSRTDTQYF. CDR3 DNA: TGTGCCAGCAGCCGGACTAGCCGCACAGATACGCAGTATTTT.

This chain links TRBV10-1 with TRBJ2-7; TRBD2 is a possible D gene (6 bases). V lost 8 bases, J lost 6 bases, and 11 bases lay in between. Germline values: CDR1 WNHNN, CDR2 SYGVQD (reference sequence). CDR3 length: 11 residues. The CDR3 DNA reads TGCGCCAGCGGGGACTTTGGCGAGCAGTACTTC. Its translation is CASGDFGEQYF.

Written as DNA, the CDR3 is TGTGCCAGCAGTGGGGGGACCGGAAACACCATATATTTT. Translated: CASSGGTGNTIYF. The rearrangement uses TRBV9 and TRBJ1-3; possible D gene TRBD1, 5 bases. This CDR3 contains 13 residues. Trimming removed 5 bases from V and 4 bases from J, with 10 bases in between. CDR1 SGDLS and CDR2 YYNGEE come from the germline V gene.

This clone has just a few counts. CDR3 sequence: CASSELAEVEQYV. CDR3 in DNA: TGTGCCAGCAGTGAACTAGCGGAGGTCGAGCAGTACGTC. The genes are TRBV2 and TRBJ2-7; 7 bases align to TRBD2. The CDR3 runs 13 residues. Unmatched junction bases numbered 4, after V lost 2 bases and J lost 6 bases. Germline CDR1 is SNHLY and CDR2 is FYNNEI.

The V gene is TRBV19, the J gene TRBJ1-2; D is uncertain. CDR1 is LNHDA, CDR2 SQIVND, per germline (reference sequence). This CDR3 spans 11 amino acids. Trimming stripped 6 bases from V and 7 bases from J, with 9 bases between. For the CDR3, the DNA is TGTGCCAGTAGAGACTTGGGTGGCTACACCTTC. Translation: CASRDLGGYTF.

This chain links TRBV6-6 with TRBJ2-7; 8 bases are a match to TRBD2. The CDR3 loop spans 13 amino acids. V lost 6 bases and J lost 2; bases outside the gene matches: 3. Germline CDR1 is MNHNY and CDR2 is SVGAGI (reference sequence). This CDR3 is CASSQRGTYEQYV. For the CDR3, the DNA is TGTGCCAGCAGCCAGCGGGGGACCTACGAGCAGTACGTC.

This chain joins TRBV7-2 and TRBJ2-7; D call uncertain. Germline V CDR1 and CDR2: SGHTA, FQGNSA. This CDR3 is 13 amino acids long. V was clipped by 1 base and J by 2 bases, with 6 bases between them. The chain's CDR3 is CASSLDGPYEQYV. The CDR3 nucleotides read TGTGCCAGCAGCTTAGATGGGCCCTACGAGCAGTACGTC.

This clone was detected a few times. This chain joins TRBV14 and TRBJ2-1, with 8 nucleotides matching TRBD2. Germline CDR1 is SGHDN and CDR2 is FVKESK. CDR3 size: 16 residues. V lost 0 bases, J lost 3 bases, and 4 bases stayed unmatched. This chain's CDR3 is CASSQEKGLVYNEQFF. The CDR3 nucleotides read TGTGCCAGCAGCCAAGAGAAGGGACTAGTCTACAATGAGCAGTTCTTC.

This clone was seen once. The chain recombines TRBV27 with TRBJ1-3, with D unclear. The CDR3 is 14 amino acids. Germline V gene data show CDR1 as MNHEY and CDR2 as SMNVEV (reference sequence). Trimming stripped 4 bases from V and 3 bases from J, with 10 bases between. The CDR3 DNA follows: TGTGCCAGCAGTTCCTACGGTGGTGGAAACACCATATATTTT. Translated, it gives CASSSYGGGNTIYF.

The chain employs TRBV5-4 and TRBJ2-3; D is unresolved. In germline, CDR1 is SGHNT, CDR2 YYREEE (reference sequence). CDR3 length: 15 amino acids. V lost 0 bases, J lost 0 bases, and 8 bases lay in between. The CDR3 DNA sequence: TGTGCCAGCAGCTTGGCCACTACTAGCACAGATACGCAGTATTTT. Protein product: CASSLATTSTDTQYF.

The CDR3, as DNA: TGCAGCGTTGCTATGGGGGGGGACACTGAAGCTTTCTTT. It specifies CSVAMGGDTEAFF. This chain joins TRBV29-1 and TRBJ1-1, with D perhaps matching TRBD1 (5 bases). The CDR3 sequence is 13 residues long. The germline V gene has CDR1 SQVTM and CDR2 ANQGSEA. V was clipped by 4 bases and J by 3 bases, with 12 bases between them.

The table lists this clone with a few counts. V usage is TRBV30 and J usage is TRBJ1-5; weak D call: TRBD1 (6 bases). Trimming took off 2 bases at V and 7 bases at J, with 15 bases between the two ends. Germline assignment: CDR1 GTSNPN and CDR2 SVGIG (reference sequence). The CDR3 loop spans 14 amino acids. The CDR3 sequence: CAWSPNRARQPQHF. CDR3 in DNA: TGTGCCTGGAGTCCTAACAGGGCGAGACAGCCCCAGCATTTT.

The chain couples TRBV7-9 to TRBJ1-2; tentative D call: TRBD1 (5 bases). Germline CDR1 SEHNR, CDR2 FQNEAQ (reference sequence). There are 16 residues in the CDR3. Trimming took off 1 base at V and 3 bases at J, with 15 bases between the two ends. CDR3 protein: CASSLVRTQKHYGYTF. The CDR3 coding sequence is TGTGCCAGCAGCTTAGTGCGGACACAGAAACACTATGGCTACACCTTC.

The table lists this clone with a count of one. J is TRBJ1-3 and V is TRBV2, with TRBD1 identical over 8 bases. Germline CDR1 is SNHLY and CDR2 is FYNNEI. The CDR3 has 15 amino acids. V gave up 7 bases and J gave up 6 bases; unmatched junction bases: 11. Written as DNA, the CDR3 is TGTGCCAGCAACCTAGGACAGGGAGTGGAAAACACCATATATTTT. Translation gives CASNLGQGVENTIYF.

A note on this clone: Different DNA sequences within this sample yield the same CDR3. V and J are TRBV5-4 and TRBJ2-3; TRBD2 matches 14 bases. J was trimmed by 4 bases and V by 1 base; bases with no gene match: 2. The CDR3 is 16 residues long. In germline, CDR1 is SGHNT, CDR2 YYREEE (reference sequence). The CDR3 sequence is CASSLRLAGGPDTQYF. CDR3 DNA: TGTGCCAGCAGCTTGCGACTAGCGGGAGGGCCAGATACGCAGTATTTT.

The chain uses TRBV7-9 and TRBJ1-1, with 7 bases lining up with TRBD1. Germline CDR1 reads SEHNR; CDR2 reads FQNEAQ (reference sequence). V dropped 5 bases and J dropped 6; count of bases not matched to a gene: 9. The CDR3 has 14 residues. The CDR3 is CASSLQGRIAEAFF. The CDR3 DNA is TGTGCCAGCAGCCTACAGGGGAGGATAGCTGAAGCTTTCTTT.

The chain joins TRBV7-9 to TRBJ2-7; 11 bases are shared with TRBD2. J lost 2 bases, V lost 0 bases, and 12 bases had no gene match. Germline-derived CDR1 and CDR2 are SEHNR and FQNEAQ (reference sequence). The CDR3 extends over 19 amino acids. In DNA form, the CDR3 reads TGTGCCAGCAGCTTAGCGTCGAGACTAGCGGGAACCCCCCCCTACGAGCAGTACGTC. Translated, it gives CASSLASRLAGTPPYEQYV.

The chain uses TRBV6-6 and TRBJ2-7; 11 nucleotides match TRBD2. CDR1 MNHNY and CDR2 SVGAGI come from the germline V gene (reference sequence). V dropped 2 bases and J dropped 1; count of bases not matched to a gene: 1. The CDR3 contains 15 residues. The CDR3 DNA reads as TGTGCCAGCAGTTACGCTAGCGGGAGGTCCTACGAGCAGTACGTC. Protein sequence: CASSYASGRSYEQYV.

This chain links TRBV7-2 with TRBJ1-1, with D possibly matching TRBD1 (6 bases). Trimming pared 4 bases from V and 4 bases from J, leaving 13 bases between. The CDR3 covers 14 residues. Germline values: CDR1 SGHTA, CDR2 FQGNSA. The CDR3 is CASSYPQGSTEAFF. As DNA, the CDR3 is TGTGCCAGCAGCTACCCACAGGGAAGCACTGAAGCTTTCTTT.

There are a few counts of this clone. V gene TRBV2 combines with J gene TRBJ1-5; 7 nucleotides line up with TRBD1. This CDR3 spans 14 amino acids. V lost 7 bases and J lost 1; bases outside the gene matches: 4. Per germline, CDR1 SNHLY and CDR2 FYNNEI. The CDR3 here is CASNGGQSNQPQHF. The CDR3 DNA reads as TGTGCCAGCAACGGGGGACAGAGCAATCAGCCCCAGCATTTT.

The CDR3 sequence: CASSASGSGELFF. CDR3 nucleotide sequence: TGTGCCAGCAGTGCCAGTGGTTCCGGGGAGCTGTTTTTT. The chain employs TRBV28 and TRBJ2-2; D remains ambiguous. This CDR3 spans 13 amino acids. CDR1 MDHEN and CDR2 SYDVKM come from the germline V gene. V was trimmed by 5 bases and J by 6 bases, leaving 10 bases between them. The full variable domain, in which reference TRBV28 and TRBJ2-2 provide the parts outside the CDR3, is DVKVTQSSRYLVKRTGEKVFLECVQDMDHENMFWYRQDPGLGLRLIYFSYDVKMKEKGDIPEGYSVSREKKERFSLILESASTNQTSMYLCASSASGSGELFFGEGSRLTVL.

The CDR3 coding sequence is TGTGCCAGTAGTGAGGGGACAGGGGGCTTCGAGCAGTACTTC. Amino acid sequence: CASSEGTGGFEQYF. The chain employs TRBV19 and TRBJ2-7, with TRBD1 matching over 12 bases. Germline CDR1 LNHDA, CDR2 SQIVND (reference sequence). V dropped 5 bases and J dropped 6; count of bases not matched to a gene: 5. The CDR3 totals 14 residues.

V usage is TRBV30 and J usage is TRBJ2-5, with D maybe TRBD2 (6 bases). CDR1 GTSNPN and CDR2 SVGIG come from the germline V gene (reference sequence). Trimming shortened V by 7 bases and J by 0 bases, and 15 bases separated the two germline ends. This CDR3 region has 14 residues. The CDR3 here is CAFLARGYQETQYF. CDR3 bases: TGTGCCTTCTTAGCTCGGGGGTACCAAGAGACCCAGTACTTC.